This TCR beta chain is drawn from a study of Graves' ophthalmopathy and Graves' hyperthyroidism. Overall study findings and caveats: Most thyroid clonotypes with frequency above 0.001 were detected in blood too. The model flagged ophthalmopathy progression at more than 60% sensitivity and around 72% specificity.

The CDR3 extends over 14 amino acids. The V gene's germline CDR1 is SEHNR and CDR2 FQNEAQ (reference sequence). Trimming took 11 bases from V and 0 from J, leaving 11 bases between them. Amplifying from RNA transcripts, the study obtained TCR beta CDR3 regions. HTBI-primed first-round RT-PCR preceded second-round multiplex PCR. TCRdb redid the calling of the multiplex PCR reads with MiXCR, one entry per CDR3 protein. Among hundreds of thousands of distinct CDR3 sequences listed, roughly two fifths were seen once. Excluded were patients with other autoimmune diseases, uncontrolled infections, pregnancy or lactation. The diagnosis was founded upon clinical symptoms, serum thyroxine, TRAb, thyroid ultrasound and orbital computed tomography. Details on this clonotype: Its antigen remains unknown.

The sample consisted of peripheral blood. The gene calls are TRBV7-9 and TRBJ2-6, with D unresolved. This sequence was found in an adult man with Graves' ophthalmopathy. This chain's CDR3 is CAWTPTSGANVLTF. The DNA of the CDR3 is TGTGCCTGGACCCCAACCTCTGGGGCCAACGTCCTGACTTTC.